This TCR beta chain was obtained from a study of blood T cell repertoires in COVID-19. Measured with immunoSEQ multiplex PCR; TCRdb has only the in-frame clones, and not every one. The table has some 120,000 clones, approximately 80% seen once. Germline V lookup: CDR1 LGHNT, CDR2 FRNRAP. Between the trimmed V and J ends, which lost 6 bases and 7 bases, there was a span of 13 bases. The CDR3 is 12 residues long. Material for sequencing was peripheral blood. The sequence derives from a woman aged 45-59 years with acute or convalescent COVID-19. The J gene is TRBJ2-7, the V gene TRBV12-5, with a tentative D call TRBD1 (5 bases). The CDR3 sequence is CASGKGLFEQYF. Written as DNA, the CDR3 is TGTGCTAGTGGGAAGGGGCTCTTTGAGCAGTACTTC.